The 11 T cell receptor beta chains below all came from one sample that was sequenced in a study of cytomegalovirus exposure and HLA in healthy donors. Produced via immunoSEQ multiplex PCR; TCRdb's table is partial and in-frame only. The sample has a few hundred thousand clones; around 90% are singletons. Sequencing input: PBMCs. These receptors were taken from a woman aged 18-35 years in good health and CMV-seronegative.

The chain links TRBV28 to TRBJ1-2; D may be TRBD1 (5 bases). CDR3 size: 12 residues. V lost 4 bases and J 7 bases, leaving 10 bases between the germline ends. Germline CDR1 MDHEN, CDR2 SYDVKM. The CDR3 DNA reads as TGTGCCAGCAGTTCAGGGCTTCCTGGCTACACCTTC. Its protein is CASSSGLPGYTF.

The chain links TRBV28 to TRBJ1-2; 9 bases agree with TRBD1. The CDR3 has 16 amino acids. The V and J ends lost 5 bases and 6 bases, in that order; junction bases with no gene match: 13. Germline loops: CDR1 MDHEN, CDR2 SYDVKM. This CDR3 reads CASSLPGQGKIDGYTF. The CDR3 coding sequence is TGTGCCAGCAGTCTACCTGGACAGGGGAAGATCGATGGCTACACCTTC.

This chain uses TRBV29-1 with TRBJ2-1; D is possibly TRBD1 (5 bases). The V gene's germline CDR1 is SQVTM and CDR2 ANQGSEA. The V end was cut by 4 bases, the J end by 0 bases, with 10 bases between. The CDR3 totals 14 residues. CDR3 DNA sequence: TGCAGCGTTGTGGGCAGGGCCTCCTACAATGAGCAGTTCTTC. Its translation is CSVVGRASYNEQFF.

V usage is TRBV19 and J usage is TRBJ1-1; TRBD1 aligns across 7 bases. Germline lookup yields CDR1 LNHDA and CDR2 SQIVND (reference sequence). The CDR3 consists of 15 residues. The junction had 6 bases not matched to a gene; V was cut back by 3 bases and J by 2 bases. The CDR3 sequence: CASSMGQWGNTEAFF. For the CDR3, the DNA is TGTGCCAGTAGTATGGGACAGTGGGGCAACACTGAAGCTTTCTTT.

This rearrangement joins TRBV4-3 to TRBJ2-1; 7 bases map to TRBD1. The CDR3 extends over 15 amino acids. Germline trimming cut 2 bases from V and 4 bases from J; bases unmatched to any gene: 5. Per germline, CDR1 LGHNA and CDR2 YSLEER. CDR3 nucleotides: TGCGCCAGCAGCCAATCGGGACAGTATTACAATGAGCAGTTCTTC. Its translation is CASSQSGQYYNEQFF.

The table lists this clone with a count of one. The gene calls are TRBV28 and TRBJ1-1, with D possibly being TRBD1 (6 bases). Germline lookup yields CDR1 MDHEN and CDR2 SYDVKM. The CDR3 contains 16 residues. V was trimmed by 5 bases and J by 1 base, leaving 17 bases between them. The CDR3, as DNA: TGTGCCAGCAGTCAAGGGGTATTCAGGGGGAACACTGAAGCTTTCTTT. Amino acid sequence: CASSQGVFRGNTEAFF.

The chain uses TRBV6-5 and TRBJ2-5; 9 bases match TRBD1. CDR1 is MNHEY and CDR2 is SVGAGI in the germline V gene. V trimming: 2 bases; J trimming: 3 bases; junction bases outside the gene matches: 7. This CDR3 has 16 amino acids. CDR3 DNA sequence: TGTGCCAGCAGTTACGGTCGCCGGACAGGGGAAGAGACCCAGTACTTC. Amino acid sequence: CASSYGRRTGEETQYF.

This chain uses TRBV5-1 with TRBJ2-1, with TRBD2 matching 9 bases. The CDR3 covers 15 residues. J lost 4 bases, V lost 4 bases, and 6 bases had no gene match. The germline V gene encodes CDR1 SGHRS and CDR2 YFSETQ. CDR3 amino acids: CASSPRGGVYNEQFF. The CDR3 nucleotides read TGCGCCAGCAGCCCGCGGGGGGGCGTGTACAATGAGCAGTTCTTC.

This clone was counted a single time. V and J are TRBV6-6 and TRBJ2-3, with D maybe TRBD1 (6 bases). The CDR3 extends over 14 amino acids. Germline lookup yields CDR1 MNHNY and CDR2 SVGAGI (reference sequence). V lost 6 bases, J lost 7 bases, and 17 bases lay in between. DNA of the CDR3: TGTGCCAGCAGCTGGACAGACCCATCGCATACGCAGTATTTT. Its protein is CASSWTDPSHTQYF.

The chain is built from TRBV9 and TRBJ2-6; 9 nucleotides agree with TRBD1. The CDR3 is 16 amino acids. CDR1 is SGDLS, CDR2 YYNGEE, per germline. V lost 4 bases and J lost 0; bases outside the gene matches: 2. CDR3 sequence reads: CASSKGQGSGANVLTF. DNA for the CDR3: TGTGCCAGCAGCAAGGGACAGGGCTCTGGGGCCAACGTCCTGACTTTC.

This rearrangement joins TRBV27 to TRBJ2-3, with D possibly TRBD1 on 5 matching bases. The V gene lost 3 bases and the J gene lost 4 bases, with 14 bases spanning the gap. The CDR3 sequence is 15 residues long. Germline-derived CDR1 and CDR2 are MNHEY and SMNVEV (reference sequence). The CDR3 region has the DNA TGTGCCAGCAGTTTGCTAGGGGAATTGGCAGATACGCAGTATTTT. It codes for CASSLLGELADTQYF.